This T cell receptor beta chain was sequenced during a study of T cell clonotyping in hematopoietic cell transplantation. Regarding the study as a whole: CD4 and CD8 repertoire contributions could not be separated without sorting. At the given depth, recipient repertoires were over 95% de novo clonotypes. Higher Inverse Simpson Index values in graft donor and pretransplant recipient predicted broader posttransplant TCR diversity. Recipient TCR diversity dropped after transplant; expanded clonotypes rose from day 30 to 180.

Assay: immunoSEQ multiplex PCR; the TCRdb copy retains only in-frame clones and omits some. The repertoire holds about 13,000 clones, with more than 80% as singletons. This clone was seen only once. Its antigen is currently unknown. Sequencing used peripheral blood mononuclear cells. This TCR was recovered from a young man in good health. Some clones in this sample may be carry-over from other donors' samples.

CDR3 protein: CASSQLIRTSGRGEQFF. The DNA of the CDR3 is TGCGCCAGCAGTCAATTAATTAGGACTAGCGGGAGGGGTGAGCAGTTCTTC. This rearrangement joins TRBV23-1 to TRBJ2-1, with 15 bases that match TRBD2. TRBV23-1 belongs to the ORF category, with a function that is uncertain. V shed 1 base, J shed 9 bases, and the junction held 7 bases outside the gene matches. The CDR3 is 17 amino acids.